The 6 T cell receptor beta chains given below trace back to one sample, sequenced in a study of blood T cell repertoires in COVID-19. Sequencing used immunoSEQ multiplex PCR; TCRdb keeps in-frame clones, though not all of them. This table has about 18,000 clones, roughly 91% appearing once. Sequencing was performed on peripheral blood. The receptors shown here come from a human donor in a cohort sampled during active COVID-19.

The chain has TRBV24-1 and TRBJ1-1; a weak D match, TRBD1 (5 bases). In germline, CDR1 is KGHDR, CDR2 SFDVKD. V was trimmed by 12 bases and J by 4 bases, leaving 14 bases between them. The CDR3 contains 12 residues. The CDR3 spells CAARGVGTEAFF. In nucleotides, the CDR3 is TGTGCCGCCCGGGGGGTCGGCACTGAAGCTTTCTTT.

V is TRBV5-1 and J is TRBJ2-7, with TRBD2 matching 10 bases. CDR1 and CDR2 from the germline V gene are SGHRS and YFSETQ. CDR3 size: 15 residues. J was trimmed by 3 bases and V by 0 bases; bases with no gene match: 3. This CDR3 reads CASSLGGTSDYEQYF. CDR3 nucleotide sequence: TGCGCCAGCAGCTTGGGTGGGACTAGCGACTACGAGCAGTACTTC. Full variable domain (missing parts from reference TRBV5-1 and TRBJ2-7): KAGVTQTPRYLIKTRGQQVTLSCSPISGHRSVSWYQQTPGQGLQFLFEYFSETQRNKGNFPGRFSGRQFSNSRSEMNVSTLELGDSALYLCASSLGGTSDYEQYFGPGTRLTVT.

This chain uses TRBV18 with TRBJ1-6; unclear D gene. The germline CDR1 and CDR2 sequences are KGHSH and LQKENI. Trimming shortened V by 3 bases and J by 10 bases, and 22 bases separated the two germline ends. The CDR3 consists of 17 residues. CDR3 amino acids: CASSPDGGVWSESPLHF. The CDR3 coding sequence is TGTGCCAGCTCACCCGACGGCGGGGTATGGTCTGAGTCACCCCTCCACTTT.

The chain combines TRBV30 with TRBJ2-7; no definite D call. This CDR3 has 12 residues. Between the trimmed V and J ends, which lost 1 base and 0 bases, there was a span of 4 bases. The V gene's germline CDR1 is GTSNPN and CDR2 SVGIG (reference sequence). CDR3 loop: CAWSDGSYEQYF. The CDR3 DNA is TGTGCCTGGAGTGACGGCTCCTACGAGCAGTACTTC. The full variable domain, rest sourced from reference TRBV30 and TRBJ2-7, is SQTIHQWPATLVQPVGSPLSLECTVEGTSNPNLYWYRQAAGRGLQLLFYSVGIGQISSEVPQNLSASRPQDRQFILSSKKLLLSDSGFYLCAWSDGSYEQYFGPGTRLTVT.

CDR3 sequence (DNA): TGTGCCAGCAGCGGGACTAGCGGATACAATGAGCAGTTCTTC. This codes for CASSGTSGYNEQFF. The chain employs TRBV6-5 and TRBJ2-1, with 11 bases identical to TRBD2. The CDR3 is made up of 14 amino acids. The V gene's germline CDR1 is MNHEY and CDR2 SVGAGI. Unmatched junction bases numbered 2, after V lost 6 bases and J lost 4 bases.

The chain uses TRBV5-1 and TRBJ2-5, with 11 bases matching TRBD2. Germline V gene lookup returns CDR1 SGHRS and CDR2 YFSETQ. CDR3 size: 17 residues. V was pared by 1 base and J by 6 bases, with 11 bases of the junction left unmatched. The CDR3 loop is CASSLLASGGSRQTQYF. Written as DNA, the CDR3 is TGCGCCAGCAGCTTGTTGGCTAGCGGGGGGTCGAGGCAGACCCAGTACTTC.